There are a few counts of the clone carrying this T cell receptor (beta chain). There were TCR beta CDR3 regions amplified from RNA transcripts. The HTBI set primed first-round TCR CDR3 RT-PCR. TCRdb analysed the multiplex PCR reads with MiXCR anew, one entry per CDR3 protein. The table records hundreds of thousands of distinct CDR3 sequences, around 25% of them present only once. This sample is part of a study of T cells in Graves' hyperthyroidism and ophthalmopathy. Trimming shortened V by 1 base and J by 1 base, and 17 bases separated the two germline ends. The CDR3 consists of 16 residues. Germline-derived CDR1 and CDR2 are SQVTM and ANQGSEA. Each diagnosis drew on symptoms, thyroxine, TRAb, thyroid ultrasound and orbital computed tomography findings.

The origin of this receptor is a man over 45 with Graves' hyperthyroidism. The chain uses TRBV29-1 and TRBJ2-7; the D gene is possibly TRBD1 (8 bases). Sequenced material: blood. CDR3 protein: CSVEAPDREGSYEQYF. The CDR3 DNA follows: TGCAGCGTTGAAGCCCCGGACAGGGAGGGATCCTACGAGCAGTACTTC.